The clone carrying this T cell receptor beta chain was observed at least ten times. The data derive from a study of T-cell reconstitution after alpha-beta-depleted transplantation in children. A TCRbeta library incorporating unique molecular identifiers was prepared. TCRdb analysed the PCR reads with MiXCR anew, one entry per CDR3 protein. The table shows 19,000 or so distinct CDR3 sequences, with 13% occurring only once. The V and J ends lost 2 bases and 3 bases respectively, with 18 bases between them. This CDR3 spans 16 amino acids. The germline gives CDR1 DFQATT, CDR2 SNEGSKA (reference sequence).

V and J are TRBV20-1 and TRBJ2-3, with unresolved D. Sequences were derived from PBMCs, mostly from graft donor cells, sampled 60 days after TCRalphabeta/CD19-depleted stem cell transplant. The clonotype comes from a female patient between 2 and 15 years old who had a stem cell transplant for congenital amegakaryocytic thrombocytopenia, so the T cells may come from the graft donor. CDR3 bases: TGCAGTGCTAGAAATACCTTAGTTTCCAGGACAGATACGCAGTATTTT. Its protein product is CSARNTLVSRTDTQYF.